The 25 T cell receptor beta chains in this list originate from one sample, sequenced in a study of CD8 T cells in ankylosing spondylitis. MiXCR was run by TCRdb on the 5' RACE reads, yielding one entry per CDR3 protein. The sample includes around 180,000 distinct CDR3 sequences, 10% to 15% of them seen just once. The sequencing input was blood, either unsorted or a sorted T cell fraction (not recorded which). These receptors came from a female donor with ankylosing spondylitis or in good health (not recorded which).

In its sample, this clonotype was seen many times. CDR3 residues: CASSQMGLAGNTGELFF. CDR3 in DNA: TGTGCCAGCAGCCAGATGGGACTAGCGGGAAACACCGGGGAGCTGTTTTTT. The chain is built from TRBV3-1 and TRBJ2-2; TRBD2 agrees at 13 bases. This CDR3 comprises 17 residues. In germline, CDR1 is LGHDT, CDR2 YNNKEL (reference sequence). V shed 3 bases, J shed 2 bases, and the junction held 3 bases outside the gene matches. Full variable domain (rest looked up from reference TRBV3-1 and TRBJ2-2): DTAVSQTPKYLVTQMGNDKSIKCEQNLGHDTMYWYKQDSKKFLKIMFSYNNKELIINETVPNRFSPKSPDKAHLNLHINSLELGDSAVYFCASSQMGLAGNTGELFFGEGSRLTVL.

Ten or more counts support this clonotype. The chain joins TRBV6-2 or TRBV6-3 to TRBJ1-1; D not resolved. The length of the CDR3 is 13 residues. CDR1 is MNHEY and CDR2 is SVGEGT in the germline V gene. V lost 6 bases and J lost 6, with 14 bases in between. DNA of the CDR3: TGTGCCAGCAGGGACGGGTTTTTCGCTGAAGCTTTCTTT. The encoded protein is CASRDGFFAEAFF.

In this sample, this clonotype turned up many times. The chain's CDR3 is CASTGTGDEKLFF. The CDR3 DNA follows: TGCGCCAGTACCGGGACAGGGGATGAAAAACTGTTTTTT. This chain connects TRBV5-1 to TRBJ1-4, with 10 bases matching TRBD1. CDR3 size: 13 residues. CDR1 and CDR2 (germline): SGHRS, YFSETQ. V gave up 8 bases and J gave up 6 bases; unmatched junction bases: 4.

This clonotype showed up many times. The chain has TRBV4-2 and TRBJ2-1; 13 nucleotides align to TRBD2. The CDR3 has 16 residues. From germline, CDR1 is LGHNA and CDR2 YNFKEQ. The V gene end was trimmed by 4 bases and the J gene end by 12 bases; junction bases not matched to a gene: 12. DNA of the CDR3: TGTGCCAGCAGCCTCGAAGGACTAGCGGGAGTAGACAGGCAGTTCTTC. Encoded protein: CASSLEGLAGVDRQFF.

In its sample, this clonotype was seen many times. The chain recombines TRBV12-3 or TRBV12-4 with TRBJ2-1, with 9 bases fitting TRBD2. With V trimmed by 7 bases and J by 6 bases, 7 bases remained unmatched. The CDR3 runs 14 residues. The CDR3 protein is CASTLGTSSNEQFF. CDR3 sequence (DNA): TGTGCCAGCACTCTGGGGACTAGCAGCAATGAGCAGTTCTTC.

Ten or more counts support this clonotype. V usage is TRBV7-2 and J usage is TRBJ2-3; D is tentatively TRBD1 or TRBD2 (6 bases each). This CDR3 is built from 14 residues. Between the trimmed V and J ends, which lost 3 bases and 7 bases, there was a span of 14 bases. Germline V CDR1 and CDR2: SGHTA, FQGNSA. The CDR3 DNA is TGTGCCAGCAGCTTGGGGGGCCAAGGGTATACGCAGTATTTT. It specifies CASSLGGQGYTQYF.

This clonotype came up a few times. The V call is TRBV5-1, the J call TRBJ1-2; unclear D gene. Trimming took 5 bases from V and 3 from J, leaving 8 bases between them. The CDR3 contains 12 residues. From germline, CDR1 is SGHRS and CDR2 YFSETQ. CDR3 sequence: CASRNVDYGYTF. CDR3 sequence (DNA): TGCGCCAGCAGAAACGTGGACTATGGCTACACCTTC.

There are many counts of this clonotype. The gene calls are TRBV6-2 or TRBV6-3 and TRBJ2-1, with a tentative D call TRBD2 (7 bases). Trimming stripped 0 bases from V and 9 bases from J, with 33 bases between. The CDR3 loop spans 21 amino acids. The germline V gene has CDR1 MNHEY and CDR2 SVGEGT. CDR3 nucleotides: TGTGCCAGCAGTTACTCGAGCCCGAGGGGGGGAAAGCGCCCTGCTCTCGGTGAGCAGTTCTTC. It codes for CASSYSSPRGGKRPALGEQFF.

This clonotype was picked up many times. The V call is TRBV29-1, the J call TRBJ2-7, with TRBD1 identical over 9 bases. The CDR3 has 14 amino acids. Germline CDR1 is SQVTM and CDR2 is ANQGSEA. V shed 3 bases and J 2 bases; nucleotides not matched to a gene: 5. This CDR3 reads CSVEDRGRAYEQYF. The DNA for the CDR3 is TGCAGCGTTGAGGACAGGGGCCGTGCCTACGAGCAGTACTTC.

This clonotype was found many times. The rearrangement joins TRBV5-1 to TRBJ1-1; TRBD1 is a possible D gene (6 bases). Per the germline V gene, CDR1 is SGHRS and CDR2 is YFSETQ. Between the trimmed V and J ends, which lost 4 bases and 2 bases, there was a span of 15 bases. This CDR3 comprises 15 residues. CDR3 bases: TGCGCCAGCAGCCCGGGGGGGGCAAGAAACACTGAAGCTTTCTTT. Encoded protein: CASSPGGARNTEAFF. Full variable domain (missing parts from reference TRBV5-1 and TRBJ1-1): KAGVTQTPRYLIKTRGQQVTLSCSPISGHRSVSWYQQTPGQGLQFLFEYFSETQRNKGNFPGRFSGRQFSNSRSEMNVSTLELGDSALYLCASSPGGARNTEAFFGQGTRLTVV.

The chain joins TRBV7-2 to TRBJ2-1; D remains unclear. Germline V lookup: CDR1 SGHTA, CDR2 FQGNSA. The CDR3 is 15 amino acids. V dropped 1 base and J dropped 0 bases, with 7 bases sitting between them. DNA for the CDR3: TGTGCCAGCAGCTTAGGGTACAGCTCCTACAATGAGCAGTTCTTC. Its protein is CASSLGYSSYNEQFF.

This clonotype was seen many times. This chain joins TRBV29-1 and TRBJ2-3; perhaps TRBD2 as D (5 bases). CDR1 is SQVTM, CDR2 ANQGSEA, per germline. Trimming removed 6 bases at V and 6 bases at J, with 25 bases between. The CDR3 extends over 16 amino acids. CDR3 DNA sequence: TGCAGCGTACCCAGTGATGAAGGACTGGTTGGGGATACGCAGTATTTT. It codes for CSVPSDEGLVGDTQYF.

The sample holds many counts of this clonotype. The chain couples TRBV3-1 to TRBJ1-1, with a weak D call TRBD1 (5 bases). Trimming left V 4 bases short and J 1 base short, with 16 bases between. In germline, CDR1 is LGHDT, CDR2 YNNKEL (reference sequence). This CDR3 has 16 residues. The CDR3 sequence is CASSLQGEARNTEAFF. DNA for the CDR3: TGTGCCAGCAGCCTACAAGGGGAGGCTCGGAACACTGAAGCTTTCTTT.

This clonotype was recorded a few times. The CDR3 sequence is CSSSKAGGLGEQYF. The CDR3 coding sequence is TGCAGTTCCTCTAAAGCGGGAGGGTTGGGGGAGCAGTACTTC. This chain links TRBV20-1 with TRBJ2-7; TRBD2 aligns across 10 bases. V was clipped by 8 bases and J by 7 bases; unmatched bases: 14. Germline CDR1 reads DFQATT; CDR2 reads SNEGSKA (reference sequence). The CDR3 consists of 14 residues.

This chain connects TRBV30 to TRBJ1-2, with 9 bases lining up with TRBD1. Trimming took 2 bases from V and 2 from J; bases not matched to a gene: 6. CDR1 GTSNPN and CDR2 SVGIG come from the germline V gene (reference sequence). The CDR3 spans 15 residues. The CDR3 bases are TGTGCCTGGAGTCCAGGACAGGGGAGGAACTATGGCTACACCTTC. Amino acid sequence: CAWSPGQGRNYGYTF.

The chain carries TRBV4-1 and TRBJ2-3; D gene uncertain. Germline lookup yields CDR1 MGHRA and CDR2 YSYEKL. The CDR3 has 15 residues. The V end was cut by 0 bases, the J end by 0 bases, with 7 bases between. CDR3: CASSQDDLSTDTQYF. In nucleotides, the CDR3 is TGCGCCAGCAGCCAAGATGACCTTAGCACAGATACGCAGTATTTT.

This clonotype came up many times. The gene calls are TRBV18 and TRBJ2-3, with unresolved D. CDR1 and CDR2 from the germline V gene are KGHSH and LQKENI. CDR3 length: 13 residues. Trimming left V 3 bases short and J 5 bases short, with 9 bases between. For the CDR3, the DNA is TGTGCCAGCTCACCGAAACTTGAAGATACGCAGTATTTT. Its protein product is CASSPKLEDTQYF.

This clonotype was found many times. CDR3 in DNA: TGCAGCGTTCACATCCCCGGGCGCTACGAGCAGTACTTC. This gives the protein CSVHIPGRYEQYF. The chain combines TRBV29-1 with TRBJ2-7; D is undetermined. The CDR3 extends over 13 amino acids. Germline V gene data show CDR1 as SQVTM and CDR2 as ANQGSEA. Trimming stripped 5 bases from V and 3 bases from J, with 14 bases between.

This clonotype was picked up many times. The genes are TRBV7-2 and TRBJ1-5; D is unresolved. Per germline, CDR1 SGHTA and CDR2 FQGNSA. The ends were cut back, 1 base at V and 1 base at J, with 11 bases in the middle. There are 16 residues in the CDR3. CDR3 DNA: TGTGCCAGCAGCTTAGTTCTAGGAGACAGCAATCAGCCCCAGCATTTT. Translating it yields CASSLVLGDSNQPQHF.

This clonotype has a count of ten or more. The chain joins TRBV10-3 to TRBJ1-1; no firm D call. Germline CDR1 is ENHRY and CDR2 is SYGVKD. Trimming removed 0 bases at V and 3 bases at J, with 14 bases between. The CDR3 has 16 amino acids. The CDR3 nucleotides read TGTGCCATCAGTGAGTCGGTGGTAATGCGGGACACTGAAGCTTTCTTT. Amino acid sequence: CAISESVVMRDTEAFF.

This clonotype was counted ten times or more. The chain combines TRBV5-1 with TRBJ1-1, with D possibly matching TRBD1 (5 bases). There are 16 residues in the CDR3. V was pared by 3 bases and J by 0 bases, with 15 bases between. Germline CDR1 and CDR2: SGHRS and YFSETQ. CDR3 in amino acids: CASSSGVGVLNTEAFF. In DNA form, the CDR3 reads TGCGCCAGCAGCTCGGGGGTCGGCGTTTTGAACACTGAAGCTTTCTTT.

This clonotype came up many times. This sequence joins TRBV12-3 or TRBV12-4 and TRBJ2-1; D uncertain. V was shortened by 3 bases and J by 0 bases, with 12 bases between the two germline ends. The CDR3 extends over 16 amino acids. The CDR3 DNA sequence: TGTGCCAGCAGTTTCGGTCGACCAAGCTCCTACAATGAGCAGTTCTTC. Encoded protein: CASSFGRPSSYNEQFF.

In this sample, this clonotype turned up many times. The J gene is TRBJ2-1, the V gene TRBV12-3 or TRBV12-4; D possibly corresponds to TRBD1 (5 bases). Between the trimmed V and J ends, which lost 5 bases and 8 bases, there was a span of 16 bases. The CDR3 sequence is 14 residues long. CDR3 sequence: CASSPLTVGDEQFF. The CDR3 coding sequence is TGTGCCAGCAGTCCTCTGACAGTGGGCGATGAGCAGTTCTTC.

This clonotype was found many times. The rearrangement links TRBV20-1 to TRBJ2-2; a possible D gene is TRBD2 (6 bases). Germline V gene data show CDR1 as DFQATT and CDR2 as SNEGSKA (reference sequence). The CDR3 is 13 residues long. The germline V and J ends were trimmed by 5 bases and 4 bases, with 11 bases remaining between them. CDR3 sequence: CSAHGGVTGELFF. The CDR3, as DNA: TGCAGTGCTCATGGAGGGGTCACCGGGGAGCTGTTTTTT.

The V call is TRBV29-1, the J call TRBJ2-3; TRBD1 is a possible D gene (7 bases). The CDR3 length is 16 residues. The V end was cut by 3 bases, the J end by 5 bases, with 21 bases between. CDR1 SQVTM and CDR2 ANQGSEA come from the germline V gene. CDR3 DNA: TGCAGCGTTGAGGCCGCGGGAAGGGGGCTCAGAGATACGCAGTATTTT. Encoded protein: CSVEAAGRGLRDTQYF.